This T cell receptor (beta chain) was profiled in a study of blood T cells in healthy people across ages. Study-level findings and limits: PBMCs left unsorted prevented a conclusive naive versus antigen-experienced comparison. Percentage of naive T cells showed a strong correlation with TCR beta diversity.

A second PCR of 7 to 11 cycles used a sample-barcoded 5' primer and a J-beta primer mix. MiXCR, applied by TCRdb to the 5' RACE reads, yields one record per CDR3 protein. The sample has about 400,000 distinct CDR3 sequences, 45% to 60% seen once. CDR1 MNHNY and CDR2 SVGAGI come from the germline V gene (reference sequence). The CDR3 loop spans 13 amino acids. Trimming at V came to 7 bases and at J to 11 bases, leaving 8 bases not matched to a gene. A remark on this clonotype: The antigen is unknown.

The sequence came from a man in his 60s in good health. V usage is TRBV6-6 and J usage is TRBJ2-5; TRBD1 aligns across 12 bases. The specimen sequenced was blood. The CDR3 sequence: CASKGQGAQEQYF. CDR3 in DNA: TGTGCCAGCAAGGGACAGGGGGCACAAGAGCAGTACTTC.